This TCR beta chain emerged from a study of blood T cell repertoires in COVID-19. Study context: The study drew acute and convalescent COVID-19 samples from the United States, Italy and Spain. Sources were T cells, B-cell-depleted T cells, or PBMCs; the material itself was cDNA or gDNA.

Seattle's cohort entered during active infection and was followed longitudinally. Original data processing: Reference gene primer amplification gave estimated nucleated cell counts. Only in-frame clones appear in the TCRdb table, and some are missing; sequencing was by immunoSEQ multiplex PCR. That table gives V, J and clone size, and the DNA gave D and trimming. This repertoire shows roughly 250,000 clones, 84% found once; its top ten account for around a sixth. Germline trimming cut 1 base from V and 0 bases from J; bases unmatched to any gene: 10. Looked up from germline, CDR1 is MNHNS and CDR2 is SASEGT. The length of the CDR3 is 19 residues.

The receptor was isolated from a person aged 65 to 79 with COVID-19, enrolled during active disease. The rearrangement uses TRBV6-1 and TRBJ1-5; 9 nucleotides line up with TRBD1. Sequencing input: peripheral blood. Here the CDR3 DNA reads TGTGCCAGCAGTGAAGTCCTGGACAGGGGATTTTATAGCAATCAGCCCCAGCATTTT. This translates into CASSEVLDRGFYSNQPQHF.